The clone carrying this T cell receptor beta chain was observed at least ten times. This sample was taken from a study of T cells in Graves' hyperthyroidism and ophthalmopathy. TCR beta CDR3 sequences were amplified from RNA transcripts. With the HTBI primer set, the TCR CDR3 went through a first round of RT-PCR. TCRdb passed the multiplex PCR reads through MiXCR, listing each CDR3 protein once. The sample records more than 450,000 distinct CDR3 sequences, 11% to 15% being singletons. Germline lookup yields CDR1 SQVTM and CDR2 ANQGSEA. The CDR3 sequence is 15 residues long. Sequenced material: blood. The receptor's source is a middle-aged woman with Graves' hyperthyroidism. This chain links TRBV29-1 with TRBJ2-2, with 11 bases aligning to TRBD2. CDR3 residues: CSITSGSYGAGELFF. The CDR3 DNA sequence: TGCAGTATTACTAGCGGGAGTTATGGCGCCGGGGAGCTGTTTTTT.